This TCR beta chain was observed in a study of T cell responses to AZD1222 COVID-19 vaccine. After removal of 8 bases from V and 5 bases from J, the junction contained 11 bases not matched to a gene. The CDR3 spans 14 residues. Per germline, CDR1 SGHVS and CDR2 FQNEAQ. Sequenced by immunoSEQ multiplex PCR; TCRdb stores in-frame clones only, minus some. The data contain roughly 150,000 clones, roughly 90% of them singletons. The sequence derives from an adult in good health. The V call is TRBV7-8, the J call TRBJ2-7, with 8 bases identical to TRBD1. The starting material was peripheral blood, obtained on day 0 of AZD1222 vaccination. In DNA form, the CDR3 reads TGTGCCAGCGGGTCGGCAGGGGGCAGAAACGAGCAGTACTTC. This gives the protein CASGSAGGRNEQYF.